The clone carrying this TCR beta chain was detected a few times. Its specificity is unknown. V was clipped by 3 bases and J by 7 bases; unmatched bases: 10. The germline gives CDR1 DFQATT, CDR2 SNEGSKA (reference sequence). The CDR3 sequence is 15 residues long. Treatment specified: approximately nine-day PBMC culture with coronavirus spike peptide pools or control peptides (ViraFEST assay). Ahead of the COVID-19 pandemic (2011-2018), the CD4+ T cells of the unexposed donor were collected. Once cultured about 9 days, CD4+ T cells underwent isolation by negative selection. The sample comes from a study of vaccination and CD4 T cells after COVID-19. Sequencing of the DNA from cultured CD4+ T cells was carried out with the Oncomine TCR Beta short-read assay. Cultured CD4+ T cells were the source of extracted genomic DNA. One entry per CDR3 protein, called by TCRdb with MiXCR from the PCR reads. This sample has around 7,100 distinct CDR3 sequences, with roughly a third found just once.

The receptor was derived from a human donor in good health. What was sequenced was CD4+ T cells from blood, cultured in vitro. The gene calls are TRBV20-1 and TRBJ2-5; 11 nucleotides agree with TRBD2. The CDR3 spells CSASGLAGGDWTQYF. The CDR3 nucleotides read TGCAGTGCTAGTGGGCTAGCGGGAGGCGATTGGACCCAGTACTTC.